The next 7 T cell receptor beta chains were all read from a single sample in a study of T cell responses to AZD1222 COVID-19 vaccine. Repertoires were generated with immunoSEQ multiplex PCR, while TCRdb's copy carries only in-frame clones and drops some. The profile covers about 120,000 clones, with 85% to 90% appearing a single time and more than 20% taken by the ten largest. This sample comprised peripheral blood, obtained on day 0 of AZD1222 vaccination. The receptors stem from an adult in good health.

The chain combines TRBV10-3 with TRBJ1-4; 7 bases map to TRBD1. The germline gives CDR1 ENHRY, CDR2 SYGVKD. V was clipped by 6 bases and J by 0 bases; unmatched bases: 16. The CDR3 covers 19 residues. This CDR3 reads CAISHAQGNIYSTNEKLFF. DNA for the CDR3: TGTGCCATCAGCCATGCACAGGGGAATATATATTCAACTAATGAAAAACTGTTTTTT.

The chain is built from TRBV28 and TRBJ1-5; no definite D call. This CDR3 has 15 residues. Germline CDR1 reads MDHEN; CDR2 reads SYDVKM. The ends were cut back, 3 bases at V and 4 bases at J, with 13 bases in the middle. The CDR3 reads CASSFVPRMNQPQHF. The CDR3 DNA reads as TGTGCCAGCAGTTTTGTACCCAGGATGAATCAGCCCCAGCATTTT. The full variable domain, with the rest looked up from reference TRBV28 and TRBJ1-5, is DVKVTQSSRYLVKRTGEKVFLECVQDMDHENMFWYRQDPGLGLRLIYFSYDVKMKEKGDIPEGYSVSREKKERFSLILESASTNQTSMYLCASSFVPRMNQPQHFGDGTRLSIL.

The rearrangement joins TRBV4-2 to TRBJ1-2; no definite D call. V lost 1 base to trimming and J lost 4 bases, with 13 bases between them. This CDR3 spans 15 amino acids. CDR1 and CDR2 from the germline V gene are LGHNA and YNFKEQ. In DNA, the CDR3 is TGTGCCAGCAGCCAAGCTGGGGAGTCCGGCTATGGCTACACCTTC. Protein product: CASSQAGESGYGYTF.

The rearrangement links TRBV6-1 to TRBJ1-2; the D gene is possibly TRBD1 (6 bases). Germline lookup yields CDR1 MNHNS and CDR2 SASEGT. Trimming removed 1 base from V and 4 bases from J, with 13 bases in between. This CDR3 comprises 15 residues. The CDR3 DNA is TGTGCCAGCAGTGAAGGACAGGCGACGATCTATGGCTACACCTTC. Translation: CASSEGQATIYGYTF.

The chain uses TRBV14 and TRBJ1-4; the D gene is possibly TRBD1 (5 bases). Trimming removed 1 base from V and 7 bases from J, with 13 bases in between. CDR3 length: 15 residues. CDR1 and CDR2 (germline): SGHDN, FVKESK. This chain's CDR3 is CASSQGRQGGEKLFF. Here the CDR3 DNA reads TGTGCCAGCAGCCAAGGCCGGCAGGGAGGTGAAAAACTGTTTTTT.

This clone was picked up a small number of times. The chain employs TRBV28 and TRBJ1-2; D remains ambiguous. Germline V lookup: CDR1 MDHEN, CDR2 SYDVKM. The V end lost 6 bases, the J end lost 1 base, and 12 bases lay between the germline ends. The CDR3 has 14 residues. The CDR3 sequence is CASSPPRNNYGYTF. Written as DNA, the CDR3 is TGTGCCAGCAGCCCCCCTCGAAATAACTATGGCTACACCTTC.

The V call is TRBV11-2, the J call TRBJ1-1, with 7 bases lining up with TRBD1. Unmatched junction bases numbered 9, after V lost 4 bases and J lost 4 bases. Germline V gene sequence: CDR1 SGHAT, CDR2 FQNNGV. The CDR3 has 15 amino acids. For the CDR3, the DNA is TGTGCCAGCAGCTCTCTGCAGGGGGGAGTCACTGAAGCTTTCTTT. Translating it yields CASSSLQGGVTEAFF.